The present entry profiles one TCR beta chain with its context. Sequencing used immunoSEQ multiplex PCR; TCRdb keeps in-frame clones, though not all of them. The data contain under 300,000 clones, 89% of them seen just once; the ten biggest clones take up 0.9% to 1%. These data are taken from a study of blood T cell repertoires in COVID-19. This CDR3 spans 15 amino acids. Germline lookup yields CDR1 LNHDA and CDR2 SQIVND (reference sequence). V lost 3 bases and J lost 7; bases outside the gene matches: 7. This TCR was recovered from a woman in her forties who had recovered from COVID-19. V is TRBV19 and J is TRBJ1-5; 9 nucleotides agree with TRBD1. The sequencing input was peripheral blood. The CDR3 sequence: CASSILGQGWQPQHF. In DNA, the CDR3 is TGTGCCAGTAGTATTCTGGGACAGGGTTGGCAGCCCCAGCATTTT.